One sample yielded the 2 T cell receptor beta chains listed below, sequenced in a study of blood T cell repertoires in COVID-19. Repertoires were generated with immunoSEQ multiplex PCR, while TCRdb's copy carries only in-frame clones and drops some. The repertoire includes 330,000 or so clones, about nine tenths of them detected once, and 7.5% to 10% sits in the top ten. What was sequenced was peripheral blood. The receptors derive from a man younger than 40 with COVID-19, enrolled during active disease.

This clone was detected once. The chain combines TRBV28 with TRBJ2-7; D perhaps matches TRBD2 (6 bases). Between the trimmed V and J ends, which lost 4 bases and 2 bases, there was a span of 18 bases. The CDR3 is 16 amino acids. The V gene's germline CDR1 is MDHEN and CDR2 SYDVKM. The CDR3 nucleotides read TGTGCCAGCAGTTCCCCGACTAAGCGGGCCACCTACGAGCAGTACTTC. It is translated as CASSSPTKRATYEQYF. The variable domain in full, completed from reference TRBV28 and TRBJ2-7, reads DVKVTQSSRYLVKRTGEKVFLECVQDMDHENMFWYRQDPGLGLRLIYFSYDVKMKEKGDIPEGYSVSREKKERFSLILESASTNQTSMYLCASSSPTKRATYEQYFGPGTRLTVT.

This clone was picked up a small number of times. This rearrangement joins TRBV7-9 to TRBJ1-1, with 8 bases aligning to TRBD1. Germline trimming cut 5 bases from V and 2 bases from J; bases unmatched to any gene: 4. CDR1 and CDR2 from the germline V gene are SEHNR and FQNEAQ (reference sequence). The CDR3 consists of 14 residues. Here the CDR3 reads CASSPDRVNTEAFF. CDR3 coding DNA: TGTGCCAGCAGCCCGGACAGGGTCAACACTGAAGCTTTCTTT.